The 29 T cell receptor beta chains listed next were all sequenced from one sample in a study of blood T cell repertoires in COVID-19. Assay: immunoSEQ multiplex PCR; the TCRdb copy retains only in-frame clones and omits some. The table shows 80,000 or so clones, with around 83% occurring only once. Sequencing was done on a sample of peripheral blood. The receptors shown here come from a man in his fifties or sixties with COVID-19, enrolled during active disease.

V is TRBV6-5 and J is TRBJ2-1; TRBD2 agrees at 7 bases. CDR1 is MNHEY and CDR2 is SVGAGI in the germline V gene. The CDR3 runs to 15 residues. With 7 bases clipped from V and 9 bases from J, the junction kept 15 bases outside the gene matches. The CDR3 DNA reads TGTGCCAGCAAGGTCTACGTAACGTCGGGGGGTGAGCAGTTCTTC. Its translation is CASKVYVTSGGEQFF.

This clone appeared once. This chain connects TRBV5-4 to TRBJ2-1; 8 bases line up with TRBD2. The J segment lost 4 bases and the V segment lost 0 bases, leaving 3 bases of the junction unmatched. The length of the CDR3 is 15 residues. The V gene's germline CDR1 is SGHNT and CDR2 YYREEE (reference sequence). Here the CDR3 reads CASSLGLAGYNEQFF. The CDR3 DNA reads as TGTGCCAGCAGCTTGGGGCTAGCGGGTTACAATGAGCAGTTCTTC.

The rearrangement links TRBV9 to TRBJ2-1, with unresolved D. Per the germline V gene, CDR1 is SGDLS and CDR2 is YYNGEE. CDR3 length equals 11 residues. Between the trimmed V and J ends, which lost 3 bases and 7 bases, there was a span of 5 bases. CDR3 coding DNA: TGTGCCAGCAGCGAGAGGAATGAGCAGTTCTTC. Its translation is CASSERNEQFF.

The CDR3 coding sequence is TGTGCCAGCAGTTTAAGACGGGACAGGGCCTCGGTGAGGGCTGAAGCTTTCTTT. Protein sequence: CASSLRRDRASVRAEAFF. This chain links TRBV27 with TRBJ1-1, with 9 bases that match TRBD1. The length of the CDR3 is 18 residues. Germline loops: CDR1 MNHEY, CDR2 SMNVEV (reference sequence). The V segment lost 2 bases and the J segment 6 bases; nucleotides outside the gene matches: 16.

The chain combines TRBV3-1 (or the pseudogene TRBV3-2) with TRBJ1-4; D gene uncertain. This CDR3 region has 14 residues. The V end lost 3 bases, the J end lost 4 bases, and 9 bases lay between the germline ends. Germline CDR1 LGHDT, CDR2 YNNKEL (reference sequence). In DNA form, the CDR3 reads TGTGCCAGCAGCCACGCCCAGCGTAATGAAAAACTGTTTTTT. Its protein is CASSHAQRNEKLFF.

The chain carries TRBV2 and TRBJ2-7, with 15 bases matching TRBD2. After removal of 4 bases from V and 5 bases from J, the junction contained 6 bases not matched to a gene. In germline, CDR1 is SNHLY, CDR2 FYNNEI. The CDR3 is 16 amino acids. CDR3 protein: CASSGIGLAGGNEQYF. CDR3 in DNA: TGTGCCAGCAGTGGAATAGGACTAGCGGGAGGGAACGAGCAGTACTTC.

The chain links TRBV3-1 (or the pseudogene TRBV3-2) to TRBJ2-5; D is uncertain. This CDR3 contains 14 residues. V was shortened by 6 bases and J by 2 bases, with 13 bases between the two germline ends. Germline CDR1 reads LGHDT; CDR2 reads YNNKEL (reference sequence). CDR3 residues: CASRRSQPQETQYF. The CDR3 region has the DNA TGTGCCAGCAGGCGTTCGCAACCGCAAGAGACCCAGTACTTC.

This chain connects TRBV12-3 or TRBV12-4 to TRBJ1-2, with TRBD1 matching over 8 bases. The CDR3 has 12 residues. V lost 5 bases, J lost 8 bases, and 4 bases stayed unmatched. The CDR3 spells CASSRTGPGYTF. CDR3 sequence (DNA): TGTGCCAGCAGTAGGACAGGGCCGGGCTACACCTTC.

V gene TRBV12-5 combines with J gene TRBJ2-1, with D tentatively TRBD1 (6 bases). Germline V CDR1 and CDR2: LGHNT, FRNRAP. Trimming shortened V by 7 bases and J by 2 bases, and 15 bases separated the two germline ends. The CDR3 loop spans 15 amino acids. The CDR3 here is CASVRDSGAYNEQFF. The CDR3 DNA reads TGTGCTAGTGTGAGGGATTCAGGGGCCTACAATGAGCAGTTCTTC. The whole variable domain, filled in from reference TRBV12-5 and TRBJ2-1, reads DARVTQTPRHKVTEMGQEVTMRCQPILGHNTVFWYRQTMMQGLELLAYFRNRAPLDDSGMPKDRFSAEMPDATLATLKIQPSEPRDSAVYFCASVRDSGAYNEQFFGPGTRLTVL.

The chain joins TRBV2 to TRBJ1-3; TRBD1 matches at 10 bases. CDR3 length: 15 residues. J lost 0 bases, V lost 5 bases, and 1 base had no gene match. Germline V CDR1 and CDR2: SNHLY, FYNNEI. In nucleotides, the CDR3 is TGTGCCAGCAGTCGGGACAGGGGCTCTGGAAACACCATATATTTT. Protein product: CASSRDRGSGNTIYF.

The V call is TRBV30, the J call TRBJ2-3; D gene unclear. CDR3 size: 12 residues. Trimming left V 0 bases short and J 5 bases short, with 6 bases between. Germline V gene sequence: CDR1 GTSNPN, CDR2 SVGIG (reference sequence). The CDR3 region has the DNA TGTGCCTGGAGTGTTTCGCGAGATACGCAGTATTTT. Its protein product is CAWSVSRDTQYF.

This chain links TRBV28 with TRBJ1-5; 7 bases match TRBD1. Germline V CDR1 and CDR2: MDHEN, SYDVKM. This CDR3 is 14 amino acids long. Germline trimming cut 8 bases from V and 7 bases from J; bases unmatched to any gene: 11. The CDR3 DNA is TGTGCCAGCCTCTTACCCTCGACAGGGCAGCCCCAGCATTTT. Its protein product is CASLLPSTGQPQHF.

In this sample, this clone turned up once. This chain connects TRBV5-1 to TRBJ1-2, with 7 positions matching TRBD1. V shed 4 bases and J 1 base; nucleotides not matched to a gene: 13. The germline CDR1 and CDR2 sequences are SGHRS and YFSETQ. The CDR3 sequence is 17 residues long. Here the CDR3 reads CASSAGQTRHINYGYTF. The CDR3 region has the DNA TGCGCCAGCAGCGCGGGACAGACCAGACATATTAACTATGGCTACACCTTC.

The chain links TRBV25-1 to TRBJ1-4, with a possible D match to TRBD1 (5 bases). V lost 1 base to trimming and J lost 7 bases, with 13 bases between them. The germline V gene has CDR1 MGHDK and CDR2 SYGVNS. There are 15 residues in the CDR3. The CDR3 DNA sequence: TGTGCCAGCAGTGAATCCCTCGGGAGGGGTGAAAAACTGTTTTTT. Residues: CASSESLGRGEKLFF.

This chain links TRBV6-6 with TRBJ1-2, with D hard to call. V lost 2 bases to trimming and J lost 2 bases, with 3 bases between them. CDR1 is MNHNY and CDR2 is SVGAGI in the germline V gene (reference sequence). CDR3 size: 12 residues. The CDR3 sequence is CASSYPNYGYTF. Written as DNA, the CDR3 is TGTGCCAGCAGTTACCCGAACTATGGCTACACCTTC.

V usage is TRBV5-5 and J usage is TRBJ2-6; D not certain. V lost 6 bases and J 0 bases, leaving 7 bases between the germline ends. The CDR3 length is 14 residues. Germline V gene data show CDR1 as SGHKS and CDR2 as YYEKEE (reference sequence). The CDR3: CASTKISGANVLTF. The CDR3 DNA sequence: TGTGCCAGCACCAAAATCTCTGGGGCCAACGTCCTGACTTTC.

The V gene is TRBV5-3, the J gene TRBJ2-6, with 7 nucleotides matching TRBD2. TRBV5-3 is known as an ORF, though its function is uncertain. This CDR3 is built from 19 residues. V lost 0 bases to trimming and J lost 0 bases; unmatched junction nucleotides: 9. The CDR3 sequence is CARSLVGGDRSSGANVLTF. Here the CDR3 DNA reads TGTGCCAGAAGCTTGGTGGGGGGGGACCGCAGCTCTGGGGCCAACGTCCTGACTTTC.

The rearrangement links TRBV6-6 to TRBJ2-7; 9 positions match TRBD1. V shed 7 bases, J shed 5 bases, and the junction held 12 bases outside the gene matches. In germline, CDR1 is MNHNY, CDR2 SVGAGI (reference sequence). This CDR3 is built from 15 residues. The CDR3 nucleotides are TGTGCCAGCAACGAACCGGGACAGGGTAAACACGAGCAGTACTTC. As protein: CASNEPGQGKHEQYF.

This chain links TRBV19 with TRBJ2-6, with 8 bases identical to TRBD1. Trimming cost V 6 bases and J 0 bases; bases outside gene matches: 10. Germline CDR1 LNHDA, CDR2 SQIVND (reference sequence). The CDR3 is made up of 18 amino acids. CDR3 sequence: CASRRTGIDLSGANVLTF. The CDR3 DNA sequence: TGTGCCAGTAGACGGACAGGGATCGACCTCTCTGGGGCCAACGTCCTGACTTTC.

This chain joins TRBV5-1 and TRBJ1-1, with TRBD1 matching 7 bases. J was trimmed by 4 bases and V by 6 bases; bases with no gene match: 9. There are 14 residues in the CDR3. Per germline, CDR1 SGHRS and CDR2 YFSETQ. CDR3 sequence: CASTDREEGTEAFF. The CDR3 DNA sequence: TGCGCCAGCACCGACAGGGAAGAAGGCACTGAAGCTTTCTTT.

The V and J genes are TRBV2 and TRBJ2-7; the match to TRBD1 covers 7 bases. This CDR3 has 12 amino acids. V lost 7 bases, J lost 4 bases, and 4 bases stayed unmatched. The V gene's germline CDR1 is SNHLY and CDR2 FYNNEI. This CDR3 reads CASTRTGYEQYF. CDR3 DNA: TGTGCCAGCACTAGGACAGGATACGAGCAGTACTTC.

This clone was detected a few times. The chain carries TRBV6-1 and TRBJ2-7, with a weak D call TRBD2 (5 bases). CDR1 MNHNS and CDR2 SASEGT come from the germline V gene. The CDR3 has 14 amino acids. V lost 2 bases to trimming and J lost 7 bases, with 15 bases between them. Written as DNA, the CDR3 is TGTGCCAGCAGTGAAACCCGACGAGAGGGAGAGCAGTACTTC. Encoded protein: CASSETRREGEQYF.

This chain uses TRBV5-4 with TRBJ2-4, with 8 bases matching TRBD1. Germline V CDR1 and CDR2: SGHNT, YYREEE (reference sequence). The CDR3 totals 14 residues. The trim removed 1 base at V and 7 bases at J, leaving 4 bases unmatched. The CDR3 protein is CASSLRGQDNIQYF. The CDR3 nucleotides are TGTGCCAGCAGCTTGAGGGGACAGGACAACATTCAGTACTTC. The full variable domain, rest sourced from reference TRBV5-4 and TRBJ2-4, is ETGVTQSPTHLIKTRGQQVTLRCSSQSGHNTVSWYQQALGQGPQFIFQYYREEENGRGNFPPRFSGLQFPNYSSELNVNALELDDSALYLCASSLRGQDNIQYFGAGTRLSVL.

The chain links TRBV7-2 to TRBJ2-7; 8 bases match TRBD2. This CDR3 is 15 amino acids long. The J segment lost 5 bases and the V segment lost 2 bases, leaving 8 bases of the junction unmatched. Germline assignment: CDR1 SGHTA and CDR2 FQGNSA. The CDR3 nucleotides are TGTGCCAGCAGCTTATCCGGGAGGGCTAAAAACGAGCAGTACTTC. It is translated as CASSLSGRAKNEQYF.

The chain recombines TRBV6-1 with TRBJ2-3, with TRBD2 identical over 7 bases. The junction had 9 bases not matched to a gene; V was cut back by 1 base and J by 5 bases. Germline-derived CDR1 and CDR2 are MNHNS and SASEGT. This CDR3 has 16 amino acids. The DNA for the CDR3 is TGTGCCAGCAGTGAAGATGGCGGGAGTATCGGAGATACGCAGTATTTT. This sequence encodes CASSEDGGSIGDTQYF.

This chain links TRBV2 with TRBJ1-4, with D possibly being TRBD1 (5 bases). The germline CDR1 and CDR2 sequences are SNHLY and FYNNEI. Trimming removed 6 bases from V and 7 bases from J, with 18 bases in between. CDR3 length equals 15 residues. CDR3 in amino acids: CASRDGLGGGEKLFF. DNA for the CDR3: TGTGCCAGCAGGGATGGCCTCGGGGGAGGTGAAAAACTGTTTTTT.

CDR3 sequence reads: CASSFHVSYGYTF. CDR3 sequence (DNA): TGTGCCAGCAGTTTCCATGTTTCCTATGGCTACACCTTC. The genes are TRBV28 and TRBJ1-2; D is unresolved. This CDR3 comprises 13 residues. The germline V and J ends were trimmed by 3 bases and 4 bases, with 9 bases remaining between them. Germline-derived CDR1 and CDR2 are MDHEN and SYDVKM.

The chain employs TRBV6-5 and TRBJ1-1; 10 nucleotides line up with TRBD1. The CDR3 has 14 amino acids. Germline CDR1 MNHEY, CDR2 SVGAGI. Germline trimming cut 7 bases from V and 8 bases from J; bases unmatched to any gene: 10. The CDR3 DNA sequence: TGTGCCAGCATACGGGACAGGGGACGCGGAGAAGCTTTCTTT. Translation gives CASIRDRGRGEAFF.

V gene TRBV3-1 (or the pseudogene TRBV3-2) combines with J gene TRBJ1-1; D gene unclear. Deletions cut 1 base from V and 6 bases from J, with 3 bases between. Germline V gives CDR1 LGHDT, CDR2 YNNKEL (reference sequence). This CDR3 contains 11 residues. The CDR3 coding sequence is TGTGCCAGCAGCCAAGCGTCTGAAGCTTTCTTT. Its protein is CASSQASEAFF.